This T cell receptor beta chain stems from a study of T cell changes during pregnancy in multiple sclerosis (dated by TCRdb to about 2019). As for the study more broadly: In women with multiple sclerosis, the researchers looked at how the T cell repertoire shifted as pregnancy progressed.

Library creation used the immunoSEQ multiplex PCR assay. The source is immuneACCESS, and TCRdb retained only in-frame sequences with V and J called. Part of the clones is not carried over; for the studies checked, unresolved V genes explain less than half of this, and the remainder is unexplained. This sample gives around 37,000 clones in total; approximately 90% of them show up just once. Approximately 6.8% of the sample comes from the top ten. The CDR3 contains 15 residues, cysteine and phenylalanine counted. The DNA shown is the 45-base CDR3, in frame from base 1. Trimming at the junction amounts to 0 bases on V and 2 bases on J, and the germline ends lie 11 bases apart. Via the germline V gene, CDR1 is SGDLS and CDR2 YYNGEE. As to this clone: This clone's antigen is unknown. No base qualities exist here, and no much larger clone lies one base off it.

This specimen consisted of CD8+ T cells from peripheral blood mononuclear cells, obtained in the third trimester of pregnancy. The receptor was isolated from a female donor with multiple sclerosis, enrolled in a pregnancy study. The rearranged chain carries TRBV9 and TRBJ1-1, with the D segment identity uncertain. The sequenced DNA: TGTGCCAGCAGCGTAGGGCCTAACAGCAACACTGAAGCTTTCTTT. Its translation reads: CASSVGPNSNTEAFF. The full variable domain, with segments outside the CDR3 supplied by the reference TRBV9 and TRBJ1-1 proteins, appears as DSGVTQTPKHLITATGQRVTLRCSPRSGDLSVYWYQQSLDQGLQFLIQYYNGEERAKGNILERFSAQQFPDLHSELNLSSLELGDSALYFCASSVGPNSNTEAFFGQGTRLTVV.